The TCR beta chain described here comes from a study of monozygotic twins with inflammatory bowel disease. Findings and caveats of the study: The authors note that differing immunosuppressive treatments may have added variability to patient repertoires. Repertoire similarity did not differ between concordant and discordant twins, possibly owing to limited power. Support for any single strong IBD-associated signal or clonotype was not found.

TCRdb reworked the 5' RACE reads into one entry per CDR3 protein, no DNA. The sample data list 310,000 or so distinct CDR3 sequences. As regards this clonotype: Its antigen is as yet unknown.

The germline V gene has CDR1 MDHEN and CDR2 SYDVKM. This CDR3 is built from 14 residues. The genes are TRBV28 and TRBJ2-7; lacking DNA, the TRBD2 call made by TCRdb goes unchecked. This clonotype was sampled from a human donor with ulcerative colitis or Crohn's disease, or a healthy co-twin of an affected twin (not recorded which). The specimen was blood. The CDR3 sequence is CASSRGGGLYEQYF.